The T cell receptor (beta chain) under discussion was sequenced for a study of cytomegalovirus exposure and HLA in healthy donors. CDR3 length: 13 amino acids. Germline CDR1 and CDR2: SGHKS and YYEKEE (reference sequence). V was pared by 5 bases and J by 5 bases, with 13 bases between. This clone was detected a few times. PCR employed 60 Vbeta and 13 Jbeta primers. Profiling relied on immunoSEQ multiplex PCR, and the TCRdb table lists in-frame clones only, not all of them. The sample yields roughly 150,000 clones, around 84% seen once. Sequenced: PBMCs. The sequence derives from a man in his thirties or forties in good health and CMV-seropositive. The chain couples TRBV5-5 to TRBJ1-1; no reliable D call. CDR3 protein: CASRVSETTEAFF. CDR3 sequence (DNA): TGTGCCAGCAGGGTGTCGGAGACGACTGAAGCTTTCTTT. Supplemented by reference TRBV5-5 and TRBJ1-1, the full variable domain reads DAGVTQSPTHLIKTRGQQVTLRCSPISGHKSVSWYQQVLGQGPQFIFQYYEKEERGRGNFPDRFSARQFPNYSSELNVNALLLGDSALYLCASRVSETTEAFFGQGTRLTVV.